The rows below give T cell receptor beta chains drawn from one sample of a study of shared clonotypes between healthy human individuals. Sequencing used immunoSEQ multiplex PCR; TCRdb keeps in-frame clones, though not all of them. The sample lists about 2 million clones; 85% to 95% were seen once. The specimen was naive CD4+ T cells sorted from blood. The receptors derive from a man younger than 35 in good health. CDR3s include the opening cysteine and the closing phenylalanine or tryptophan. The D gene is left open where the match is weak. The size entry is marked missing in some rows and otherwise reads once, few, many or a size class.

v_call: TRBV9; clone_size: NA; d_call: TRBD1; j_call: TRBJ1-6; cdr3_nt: TGTGCCAGCAGCGGGATGGGACAGGGAGTTTCACCCCTCCACTTT; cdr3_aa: CASSGMGQGVSPLHF
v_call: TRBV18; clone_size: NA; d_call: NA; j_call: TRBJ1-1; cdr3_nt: TGTGCCAGCTCACCACCCGCACCTATGAACACTGAAGCTTTCTTT; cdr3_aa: CASSPPAPMNTEAFF
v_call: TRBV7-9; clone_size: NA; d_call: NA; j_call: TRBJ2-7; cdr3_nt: TGTGCCAGCAGCTTAGACGGCCACTTCTACGAGCAGTACTTC; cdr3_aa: CASSLDGHFYEQYF
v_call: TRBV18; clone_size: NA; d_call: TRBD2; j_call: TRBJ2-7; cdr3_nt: TGTGCCAGCTCACCACCGAGGGCTAGCGGGTATTACGAGCAGTACTTC; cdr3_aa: CASSPPRASGYYEQYF
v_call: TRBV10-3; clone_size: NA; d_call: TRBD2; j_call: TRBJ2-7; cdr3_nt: TGTGCCATCACCCAGGGCGGGGGGCCTTGGTCCGAGCAGTACTTC; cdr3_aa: CAITQGGGPWSEQYF
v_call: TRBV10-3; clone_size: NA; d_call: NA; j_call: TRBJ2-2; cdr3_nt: TGTGCCATCAGTGAGTCTGGCCGGGGTGGCACCGGGGAGCTGTTTTTT; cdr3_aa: CAISESGRGGTGELFF
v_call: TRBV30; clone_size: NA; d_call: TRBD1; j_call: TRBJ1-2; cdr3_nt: TGTGCCTGGGATCGGGACAGGGGCTACTATGGCTACACCTTC; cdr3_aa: CAWDRDRGYYGYTF
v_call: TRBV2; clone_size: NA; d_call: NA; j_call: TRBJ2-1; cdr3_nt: TGTGCCAGCAGGGTGGATGAGCAGTTCTTC; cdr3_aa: CASRVDEQFF
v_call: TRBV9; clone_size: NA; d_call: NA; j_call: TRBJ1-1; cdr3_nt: TGTGCCAGCAGCGTAGGTCTGTGGGATGAAGCTTTCTTT; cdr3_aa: CASSVGLWDEAFF
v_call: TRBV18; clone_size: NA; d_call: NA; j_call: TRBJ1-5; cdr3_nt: TGCGCCAGCTCACCCACGGGTTTCAATCAGCCCCAGCATTTT; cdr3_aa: CASSPTGFNQPQHF
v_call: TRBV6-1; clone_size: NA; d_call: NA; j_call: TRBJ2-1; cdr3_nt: TGTGCCAGCAGTGGCAAGTACAATGAGCAGTTCTTC; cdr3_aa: CASSGKYNEQFF
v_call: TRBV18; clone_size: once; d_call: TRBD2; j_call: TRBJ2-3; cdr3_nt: TGTGCCAGCTCACCACTCGGACTAGCGGGGGGCACAGATACGCAGTATTTT; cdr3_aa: CASSPLGLAGGTDTQYF
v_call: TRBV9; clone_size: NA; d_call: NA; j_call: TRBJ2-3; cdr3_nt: TGTGCCAGCAGCGTAGCTAGCTTTAGCACAGATACGCAGTATTTT; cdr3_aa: CASSVASFSTDTQYF
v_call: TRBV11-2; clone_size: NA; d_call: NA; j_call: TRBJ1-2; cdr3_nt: TGTGCCAGCAGCCTTCAAACGACAGCTAACTATGGCTACACCTTC; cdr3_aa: CASSLQTTANYGYTF
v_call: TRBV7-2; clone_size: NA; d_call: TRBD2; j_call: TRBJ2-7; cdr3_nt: TGTGCCAGCAGCTTGGGACTAGCGAGCGACGAGCAGTACTTC; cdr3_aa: CASSLGLASDEQYF
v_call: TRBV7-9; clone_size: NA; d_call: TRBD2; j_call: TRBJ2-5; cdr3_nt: TGTGCCAGCAGCTTAAGCGGGAGTGGAACGGAGACCCAGTACTTC; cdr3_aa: CASSLSGSGTETQYF